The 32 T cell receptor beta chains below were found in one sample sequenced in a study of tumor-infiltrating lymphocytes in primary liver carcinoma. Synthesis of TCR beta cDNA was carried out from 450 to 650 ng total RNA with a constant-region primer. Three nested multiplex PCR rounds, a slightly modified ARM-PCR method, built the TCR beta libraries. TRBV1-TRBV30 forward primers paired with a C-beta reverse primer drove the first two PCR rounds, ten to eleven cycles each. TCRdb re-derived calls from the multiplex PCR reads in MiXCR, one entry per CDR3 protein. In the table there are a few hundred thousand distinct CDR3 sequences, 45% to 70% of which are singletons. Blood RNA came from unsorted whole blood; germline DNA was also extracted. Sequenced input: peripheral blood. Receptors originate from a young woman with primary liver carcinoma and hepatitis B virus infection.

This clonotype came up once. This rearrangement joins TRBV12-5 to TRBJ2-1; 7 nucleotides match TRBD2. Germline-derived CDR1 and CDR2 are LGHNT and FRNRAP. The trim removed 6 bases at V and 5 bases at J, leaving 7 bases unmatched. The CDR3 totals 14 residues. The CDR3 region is CASGPTSADNEQFF. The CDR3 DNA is TGTGCTAGTGGCCCCACTAGCGCCGACAATGAGCAGTTCTTC.

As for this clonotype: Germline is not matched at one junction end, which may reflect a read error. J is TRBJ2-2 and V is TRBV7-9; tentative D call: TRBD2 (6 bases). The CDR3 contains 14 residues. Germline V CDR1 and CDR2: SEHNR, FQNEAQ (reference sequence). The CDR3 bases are TGTGCCAGCAGCCGTAAAAGGACTACCGGGGAGCTGTTATTT. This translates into CASSRKRTTGELLF. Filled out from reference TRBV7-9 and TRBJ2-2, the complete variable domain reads DTGVSQNPRHKITKRGQNVTFRCDPISEHNRLYWYRQTLGQGPEFLTYFQNEAQLEKSRLLSDRFSAERPKGSFSTLEIQRTEQGDSAMYLCASSRKRTTGELLFGEGSRLTVL.

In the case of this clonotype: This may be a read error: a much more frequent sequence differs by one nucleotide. Written as DNA, the CDR3 is TGCAGCGGTGTACGGGAGACCCAGTACTTC. Its protein product is CSGVRETQYF. V is TRBV29-1 and J is TRBJ2-5, with D unresolved. CDR1 SQVTM and CDR2 ANQGSEA come from the germline V gene. Trimming took 7 bases from V and 5 from J, leaving 8 bases between them. The length of the CDR3 is 10 residues.

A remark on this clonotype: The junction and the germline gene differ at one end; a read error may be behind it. CDR3 residues: CASSRLEGDTGELCF. CDR3 in DNA: TGTGCCAGCAGCCGCTTGGAGGGAGACACCGGGGAGCTGTGTTTT. The V and J genes are TRBV11-2 and TRBJ2-2, with a tentative D call TRBD2 (6 bases). This CDR3 comprises 15 residues. Germline V gene lookup returns CDR1 SGHAT and CDR2 FQNNGV.

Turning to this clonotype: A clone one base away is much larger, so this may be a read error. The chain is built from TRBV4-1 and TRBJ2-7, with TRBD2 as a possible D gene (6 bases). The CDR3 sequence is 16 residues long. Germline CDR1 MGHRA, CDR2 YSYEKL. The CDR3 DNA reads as TGCGCCAGCAACCAAGTTCCCAGCGGGCCCTCCTACGAGCAGTACTTC. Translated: CASNQVPSGPSYEQYF.

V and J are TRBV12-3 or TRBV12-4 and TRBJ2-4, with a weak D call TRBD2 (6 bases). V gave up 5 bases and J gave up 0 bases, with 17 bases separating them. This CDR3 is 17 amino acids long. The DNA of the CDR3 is TGTGCCAGCAGTCCCTCGGGACTTCTGATAGCCAAAAACATTCAGTACTTC. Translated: CASSPSGLLIAKNIQYF.

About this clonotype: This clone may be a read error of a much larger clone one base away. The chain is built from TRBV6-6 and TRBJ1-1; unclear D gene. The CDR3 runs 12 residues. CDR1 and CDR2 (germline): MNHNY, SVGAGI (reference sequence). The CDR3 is CACSDRLTRAFF. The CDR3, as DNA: TGTGCCTGCAGTGATCGTCTAACGCGCGCTTTCTTT.

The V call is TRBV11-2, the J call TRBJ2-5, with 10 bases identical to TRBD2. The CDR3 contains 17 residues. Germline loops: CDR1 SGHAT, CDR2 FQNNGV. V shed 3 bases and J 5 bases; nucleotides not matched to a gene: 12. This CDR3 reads CASSFKLGLARVETQYF. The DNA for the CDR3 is TGTGCCAGCAGCTTCAAGCTGGGACTAGCGAGGGTGGAGACCCAGTACTTC.

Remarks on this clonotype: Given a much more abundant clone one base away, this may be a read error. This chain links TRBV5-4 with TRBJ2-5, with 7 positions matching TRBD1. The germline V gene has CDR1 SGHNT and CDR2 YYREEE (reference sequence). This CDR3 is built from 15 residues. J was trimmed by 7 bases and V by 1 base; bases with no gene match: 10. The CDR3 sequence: CASSLYRGTVGTQYF. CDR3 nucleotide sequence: TGTGCCAGCAGCTTGTACAGGGGTACGGTAGGGACCCAGTACTTC.

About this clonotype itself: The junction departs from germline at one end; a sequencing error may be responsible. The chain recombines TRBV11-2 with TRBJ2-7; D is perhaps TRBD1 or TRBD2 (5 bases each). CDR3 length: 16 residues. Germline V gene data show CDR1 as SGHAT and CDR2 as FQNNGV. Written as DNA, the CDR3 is TGTGCCAGCAGCTTAGCGCAACAGGACTTAGCCTACGAGCATTACTTC. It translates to CASSLAQQDLAYEHYF.

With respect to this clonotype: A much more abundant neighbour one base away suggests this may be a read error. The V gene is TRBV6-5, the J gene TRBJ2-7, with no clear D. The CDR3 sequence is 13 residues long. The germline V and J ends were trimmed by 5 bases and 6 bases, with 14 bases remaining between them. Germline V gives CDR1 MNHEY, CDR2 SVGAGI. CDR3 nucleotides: TGTGCCAGCAGTCCCGTGTCCCATGTCGAGCAGTACTTC. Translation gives CASSPVSHVEQYF.

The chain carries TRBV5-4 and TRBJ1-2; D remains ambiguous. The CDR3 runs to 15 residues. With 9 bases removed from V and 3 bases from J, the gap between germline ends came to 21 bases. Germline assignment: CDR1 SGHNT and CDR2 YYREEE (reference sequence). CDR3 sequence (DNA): TGTGCCACCAGTATGGAATCGGTGAACCACTATGGCTACACCTTC. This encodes CATSMESVNHYGYTF.

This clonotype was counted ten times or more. CDR3 sequence: CASSLWGQGMYGYTF. The CDR3 nucleotides read TGTGCCAGCAGCCTTTGGGGACAGGGGATGTATGGCTACACCTTC. The chain has TRBV5-4 and TRBJ1-2, with 10 bases matching TRBD1. This CDR3 is built from 15 residues. Germline lookup yields CDR1 SGHNT and CDR2 YYREEE (reference sequence). V dropped 4 bases and J dropped 5; count of bases not matched to a gene: 8.

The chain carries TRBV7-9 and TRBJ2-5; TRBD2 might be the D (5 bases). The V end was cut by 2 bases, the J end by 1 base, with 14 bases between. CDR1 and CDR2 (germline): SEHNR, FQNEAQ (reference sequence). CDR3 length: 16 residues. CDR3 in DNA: TGTGCCAGCAGCTTACCGTGGGGAGAGTTCCAAGAGACCCAGTACTTC. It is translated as CASSLPWGEFQETQYF. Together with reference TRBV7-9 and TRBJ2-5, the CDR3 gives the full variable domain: DTGVSQNPRHKITKRGQNVTFRCDPISEHNRLYWYRQTLGQGPEFLTYFQNEAQLEKSRLLSDRFSAERPKGSFSTLEIQRTEQGDSAMYLCASSLPWGEFQETQYFGPGTRLLVL.

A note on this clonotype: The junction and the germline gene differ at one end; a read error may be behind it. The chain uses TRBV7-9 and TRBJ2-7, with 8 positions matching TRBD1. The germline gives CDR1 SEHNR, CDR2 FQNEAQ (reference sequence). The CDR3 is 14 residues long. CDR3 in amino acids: CASTRTGSSYEQYF. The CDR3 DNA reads TGTGCCAGCACCCGGACAGGGAGCTCCTACGAACAGTACTTC.

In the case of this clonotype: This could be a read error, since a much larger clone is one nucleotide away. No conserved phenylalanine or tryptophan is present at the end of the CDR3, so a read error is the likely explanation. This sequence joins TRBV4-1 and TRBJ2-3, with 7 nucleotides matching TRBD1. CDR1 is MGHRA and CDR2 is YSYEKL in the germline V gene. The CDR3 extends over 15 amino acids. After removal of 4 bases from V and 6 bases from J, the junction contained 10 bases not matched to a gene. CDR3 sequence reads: CASSRGPGQSDTQYC. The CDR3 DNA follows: TGCGCCAGCAGCCGCGGACCGGGACAGTCCGATACGCAGTATTGT.

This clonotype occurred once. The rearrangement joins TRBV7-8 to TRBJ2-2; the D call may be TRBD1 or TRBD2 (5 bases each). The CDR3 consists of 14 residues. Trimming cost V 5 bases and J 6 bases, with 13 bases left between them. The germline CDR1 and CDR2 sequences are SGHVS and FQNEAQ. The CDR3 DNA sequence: TGTGCCAGCAGCCCGTGGGGGTTGGCCGGGGAGCTGTTTTTT. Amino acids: CASSPWGLAGELFF. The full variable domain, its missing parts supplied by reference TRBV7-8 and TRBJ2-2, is GAGVSQSPRYKVAKRGQDVALRCDPISGHVSLFWYQQALGQGPEFLTYFQNEAQLDKSGLPSDRFFAERPEGSVSTLKIQRTQQEDSAVYLCASSPWGLAGELFFGEGSRLTVL.

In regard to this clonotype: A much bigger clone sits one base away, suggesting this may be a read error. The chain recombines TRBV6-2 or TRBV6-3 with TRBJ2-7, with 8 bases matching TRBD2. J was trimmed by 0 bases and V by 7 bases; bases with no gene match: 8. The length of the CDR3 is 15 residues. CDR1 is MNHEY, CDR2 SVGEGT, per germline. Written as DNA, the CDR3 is TGTGCCAGCACTCAACTAGCGGAGAGCTCCTACGAGCAGTACTTC. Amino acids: CASTQLAESSYEQYF.

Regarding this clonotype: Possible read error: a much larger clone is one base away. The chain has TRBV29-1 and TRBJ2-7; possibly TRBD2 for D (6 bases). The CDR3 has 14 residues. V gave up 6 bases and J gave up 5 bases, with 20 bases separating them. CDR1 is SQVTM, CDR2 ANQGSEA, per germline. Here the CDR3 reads CSVRTQDYPNEQYF. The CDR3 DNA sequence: TGCAGCGTGAGGACTCAGGACTATCCAAACGAGCAGTACTTC.

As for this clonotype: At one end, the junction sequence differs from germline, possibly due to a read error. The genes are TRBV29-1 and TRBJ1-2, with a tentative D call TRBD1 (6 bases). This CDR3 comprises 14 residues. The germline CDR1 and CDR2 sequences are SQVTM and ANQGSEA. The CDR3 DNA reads TGCAGCGTTGGGTGGACAGCCCTTAACTATGGTTACACCTTC. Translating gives CSVGWTALNYGYTF.

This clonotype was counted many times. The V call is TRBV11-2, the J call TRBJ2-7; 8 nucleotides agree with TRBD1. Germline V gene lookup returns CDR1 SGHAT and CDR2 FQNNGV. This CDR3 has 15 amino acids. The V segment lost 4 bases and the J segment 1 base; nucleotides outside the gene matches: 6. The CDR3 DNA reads TGTGCCAGCAGCTCACCGGGACAGGTGTCCTACGAGCAGTACTTC. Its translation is CASSSPGQVSYEQYF. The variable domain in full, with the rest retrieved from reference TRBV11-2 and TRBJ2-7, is EAGVAQSPRYKIIEKRQSVAFWCNPISGHATLYWYQQILGQGPKLLIQFQNNGVVDDSQLPKDRFSAERLKGVDSTLKIQPAKLEDSAVYLCASSSPGQVSYEQYFGPGTRLTVT.

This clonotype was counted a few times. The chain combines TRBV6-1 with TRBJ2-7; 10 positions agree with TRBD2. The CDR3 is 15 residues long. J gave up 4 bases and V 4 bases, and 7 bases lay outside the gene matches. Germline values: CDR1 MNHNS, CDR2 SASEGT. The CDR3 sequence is CASSGSSGGPYEQYF. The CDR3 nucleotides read TGTGCCAGCAGTGGATCTAGCGGGGGCCCTTACGAGCAGTACTTC.

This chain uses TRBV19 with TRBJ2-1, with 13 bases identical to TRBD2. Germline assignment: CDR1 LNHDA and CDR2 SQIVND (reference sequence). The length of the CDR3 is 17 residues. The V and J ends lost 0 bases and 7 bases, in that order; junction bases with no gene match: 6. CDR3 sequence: CASSIDRTSGSSNEQFF. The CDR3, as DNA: TGTGCCAGTAGTATAGATCGGACTAGCGGGAGTAGTAATGAGCAGTTCTTC.

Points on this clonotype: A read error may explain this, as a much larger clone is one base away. The CDR3: CASSLDGSTDTQYF. CDR3 in DNA: TGCGCCAGCAGCTTGGACGGCAGCACAGATACGCAGTATTTT. The chain links TRBV5-1 to TRBJ2-3; no firm D call. The CDR3 contains 14 residues. V was clipped by 0 bases and J by 0 bases, with 5 bases between them. In germline, CDR1 is SGHRS, CDR2 YFSETQ.

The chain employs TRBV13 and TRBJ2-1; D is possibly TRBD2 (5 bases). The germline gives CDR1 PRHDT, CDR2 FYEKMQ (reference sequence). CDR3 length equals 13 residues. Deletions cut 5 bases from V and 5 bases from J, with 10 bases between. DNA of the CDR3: TGTGCCAGCAGCGAAAGCGGCCACAATGAGCAGTTCTTC. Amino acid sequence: CASSESGHNEQFF.

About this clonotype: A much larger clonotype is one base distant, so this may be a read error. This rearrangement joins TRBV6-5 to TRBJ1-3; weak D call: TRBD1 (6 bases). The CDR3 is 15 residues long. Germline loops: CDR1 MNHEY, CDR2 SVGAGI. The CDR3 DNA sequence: TGTGCCAGCAGTTACACGTGGGGGGCCGGAAAGACCATATATTTT. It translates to CASSYTWGAGKTIYF.

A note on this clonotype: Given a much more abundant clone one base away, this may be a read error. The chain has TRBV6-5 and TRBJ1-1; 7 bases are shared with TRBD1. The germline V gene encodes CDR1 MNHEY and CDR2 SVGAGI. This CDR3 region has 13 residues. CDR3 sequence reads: CASSHRQGREAIF. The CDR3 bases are TGTGCCAGCAGCCACAGACAGGGCCGGGAAGCTATCTTT.

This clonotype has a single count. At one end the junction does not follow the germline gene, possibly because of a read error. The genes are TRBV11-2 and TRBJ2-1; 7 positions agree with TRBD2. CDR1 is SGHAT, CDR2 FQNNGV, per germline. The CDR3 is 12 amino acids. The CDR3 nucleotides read TGTGCCAGGAGCCGGGCGGGGAGGGAGCATTTCTTC. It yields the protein CARSRAGREHFF.

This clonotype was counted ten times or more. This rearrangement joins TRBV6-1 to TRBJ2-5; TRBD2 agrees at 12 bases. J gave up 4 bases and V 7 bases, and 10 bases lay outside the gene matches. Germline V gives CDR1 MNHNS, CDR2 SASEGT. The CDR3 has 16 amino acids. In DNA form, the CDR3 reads TGTGCCAGCACAGGCGCAGCACTAGCGGGGGGAGAGACCCAGTACTTC. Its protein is CASTGAALAGGETQYF.

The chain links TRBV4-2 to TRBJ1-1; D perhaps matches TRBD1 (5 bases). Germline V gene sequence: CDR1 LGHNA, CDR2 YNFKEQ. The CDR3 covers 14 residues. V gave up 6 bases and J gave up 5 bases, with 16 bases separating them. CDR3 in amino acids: CASSQPWGETEAFF. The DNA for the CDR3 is TGTGCCAGCAGTCAGCCCTGGGGGGAAACTGAAGCTTTCTTT.

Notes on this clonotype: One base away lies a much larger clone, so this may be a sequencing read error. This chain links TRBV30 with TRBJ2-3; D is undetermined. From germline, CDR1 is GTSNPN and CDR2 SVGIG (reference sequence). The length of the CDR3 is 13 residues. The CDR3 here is CAWSVRRADSQYF. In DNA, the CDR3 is TGTGCCTGGAGTGTTCGAAGGGCAGATTCGCAGTATTTT.

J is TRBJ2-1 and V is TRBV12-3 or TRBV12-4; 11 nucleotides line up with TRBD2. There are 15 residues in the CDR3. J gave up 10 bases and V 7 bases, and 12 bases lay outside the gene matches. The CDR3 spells CASTLSGTSGLEQFF. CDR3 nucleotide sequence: TGTGCCAGCACCCTGTCTGGGACTAGCGGACTCGAGCAGTTCTTC.